Below, one TCR beta chain is given with its context. There is no known antigen for this receptor. The sample holds no much larger clone one base away, and base qualities are not on file. These data originate in a study of T-cell reconstitution after alpha-beta-depleted transplantation in children (dated by TCRdb to 2016 to 2018). For the study in its entirety: T-cell immune reconstitution after TCRalphabeta/CD19-depleted allogeneic hematopoietic cell transplantation in children was quantitatively tracked in the study by means of TCR repertoire profiling. The investigation overall reported the following: The frequencies of hyperexpanded clones fell over the following months, and after one year, T-cell counts and TCRbeta diversity were mostly attributed to newly produced T cells. Apparently early alphabetaT-cell count recovery about two months after transplant reportedly relied on only several hundred rapidly expanded clones derived from non-depleted graft cells. In some patients, the high TCRbeta diversity seen at day 60 was put down to recipient T cells and intrathymic progenitors that had survived conditioning.

The library was produced with PCR. The instrument was an Illumina HiSeq 2500. To normalize quantification of the TCRbeta repertoire, the TCR libraries were built with molecular barcoding that relied on unique molecular identifiers. TCRdb reran the public reads through fastp at Q25 and MiXCR, keeping productive beta chains. A single entry per CDR3 protein holds the most common genes and DNA from its merged rows. The sample table records about 130,000 distinct CDR3 sequences; about 9.5% of these occur just once. Clones ranked in the top ten supply 24% of the sample. The label giving this sample's treatment or condition can be read as: allogeneic hematopoietic cell transplantation with graft depleted of TCRalphabeta T cells and CD19 B cells. TCRalphabeta/CD19-depleted allogeneic hematopoietic cell grafts were given to the transplant recipients, all of whom were children. Between the V and J ends, shortened by 0 bases and 0 bases respectively, the junction contains 15 bases. The CDR3 starts with the cysteine, ends with the phenylalanine, and has 18 residues. Just the 54-base CDR3 DNA is kept, in frame starting at base 1. Via the germline V gene, CDR1 is SGHRS and CDR2 YFSETQ.

This chain joins TRBV5-1 to TRBJ2-2, with the D segment identity uncertain. The sequence came from a girl less than two years old who had a stem cell transplant for combined immunodeficiency, so the T cells may come from the graft donor. The material sequenced was PBMCs, mostly from graft donor cells, taken 180 days after TCRalphabeta/CD19-depleted stem cell transplant. The bases read TGCGCCAGCAGCTTGGTCCTTCAGGTACCCGCGAACACCGGGGAGCTGTTTTTT. Its protein product is CASSLVLQVPANTGELFF.